This T cell receptor (beta chain) was sequenced for a study of T-cell memory formation after mild COVID-19. There are 14 residues in the CDR3. V was clipped by 5 bases and J by 4 bases; unmatched bases: 4. Findings of the study overall: CD4+ clones that contracted lay mainly in CM and EM; CD8+ ones lay in EMRA.

Each CDR3 protein is one row after TCRdb ran MiXCR on the 5' RACE reads. The sample records 430,000 or so distinct CDR3 sequences, 25% being singletons. Comment on this clonotype: The antigen remains unidentified.

V gene TRBV12-3 or TRBV12-4 combines with J gene TRBJ1-1, with 10 positions matching TRBD1. The source of this sequence is an adult woman who had mild COVID-19 (a few samples of this study predate the infection). Cell type and time point are not known. Specimen: PBMCs or a T cell subset sorted from them (not recorded which). CDR3 loop: CASSIRTGGTEAFF. The CDR3 DNA follows: TGTGCCAGCAGTATCCGGACAGGGGGCACTGAAGCTTTCTTT.